This T cell receptor beta chain was observed in a study of blood T cells in healthy people across ages (dated by TCRdb to about 2015). Study-wide context: In model experiments, roughly one uniquely barcoded TCR beta cDNA molecule per two T cells was captured by template switching. To track age-related changes in TCR beta repertoire diversity, the study relied on deep sequencing normalized with unique cDNA molecular identifiers. Four age groups were formed from the donors: young (average approximately 15 years), middle-aged (approximately 42), aged (over 55) and long-lived (82). To avoid experimental bias, donors of different ages were randomly spread across the sequencing lanes. Two additional independent replicas of 1 million unique cDNA reads from the same blood draw were analyzed for two donors (one aged 18 to 29 and one aged 80 or older).

For this clonotype: What antigen it recognizes has not been identified. Base qualities were left out, and no much larger clone turns up one base away.

The roughly 42 donors, aged 6 to 90 years, were systemically healthy Caucasian individuals from Russia. About 10 milliliters of peripheral blood were collected from each donor into EDTA-treated Vacutainer tubes. Ficoll-Paque density-gradient centrifugation was used to isolate PBMCs, with at least 6.5 million per sample. Total RNA was extracted from PBMCs with Trizol reagent, with at least 5 micrograms obtained per sample. Naive CD45RAhigh/CD27high T cell percentages were measured by flow cytometry on a PBMC aliquot from every donor. The library relied on 5' RACE. TCRdb lists the instrument as Illumina HiSeq 2500. A second PCR of about 7 to 12 cycles was performed with a sample-barcoded 5' primer and a J-beta primer mix. A template-switch 5' adaptor carrying 12 random nucleotides introduced a unique molecular identifier onto each TCR beta cDNA molecule. Each sample yielded at least 2.5 million CDR3-containing paired-end reads. First-strand cDNA was synthesized from all RNA with the Mint cDNA synthesis kit, primed by a TRBC-specific oligonucleotide. All cDNA was treated with uracil-DNA glycosylase and then went through a first 18-cycle PCR with the universal primers M1SS and BC2_uni_R. Under the source paper's analysis protocol: For normalization, 1 million high-quality reads, each with a distinct molecular identifier, were randomly selected from each sample. Instead of being binned into consensus sequences, reads that shared molecular identifiers were thrown out. MiTCR, with a Q25 quality threshold and the strictest error-elimination algorithm, was used for CDR3 identification, clonotype clustering and error correction. Lower-bound total TCR beta diversity was estimated with a nonparametric unseen species model using Euler transformation. TCRdb cleaned the public reads at Q25 with fastp, built clones with MiXCR and kept in-frame beta chains. Rows matching on CDR3 protein sequence are summarized as one entry with the most common DNA and genes. Clone size and V and J calls follow TCRdb, not the original study. The sample profile shows about 580,000 distinct CDR3 sequences; 40% to 55% of them were found once. The ten top clones hold roughly 24% of the sample.

The paper as a whole reports these results and caveats: The long-lived group showed more naive CD4+ T cells, fewer expanded clones and increased TCR diversity than the aged group, suggesting age selection. Donor CMV infection status was unknown, potentially confounding age-related changes in expanded clonotypes. Estimates of total diversity based on one million sequenced T cells were considered lower bounds and underestimates. As age increased, observed TCR beta diversity per million T cells dropped in a roughly linear way, and a significant reduction was already evident by age 40. Conclusive comparison of naive and antigen-experienced compartments was prevented by the profiling of bulk unsorted PBMCs. Observed TCR beta diversity correlated strongly with the percentage of naive T cells measured by flow cytometry.

Sequenced material: blood. The clonotype comes from a man of 80 years or more in good health.

In nucleotide form, the sequence is TGTGCCAGCAGTCGATCCTTCGGGGCCCCCTACGAGCAGTACTTC. This encodes CASSRSFGAPYEQYF. The V and J segments used are TRBV6-4 and TRBJ2-7; the D gene cannot be resolved beyond TRBD1 or TRBD2, each matching 5 bases. There are 15 amino acids in the CDR3, from cysteine to phenylalanine inclusive. Solely the CDR3 DNA is kept, with 45 bases framed from the first base. CDR1 MRHNA and CDR2 SNTAGT were looked up in the germline V gene. V was cut back by 5 bases and J by 2 bases, leaving a gap of 16 bases between them.